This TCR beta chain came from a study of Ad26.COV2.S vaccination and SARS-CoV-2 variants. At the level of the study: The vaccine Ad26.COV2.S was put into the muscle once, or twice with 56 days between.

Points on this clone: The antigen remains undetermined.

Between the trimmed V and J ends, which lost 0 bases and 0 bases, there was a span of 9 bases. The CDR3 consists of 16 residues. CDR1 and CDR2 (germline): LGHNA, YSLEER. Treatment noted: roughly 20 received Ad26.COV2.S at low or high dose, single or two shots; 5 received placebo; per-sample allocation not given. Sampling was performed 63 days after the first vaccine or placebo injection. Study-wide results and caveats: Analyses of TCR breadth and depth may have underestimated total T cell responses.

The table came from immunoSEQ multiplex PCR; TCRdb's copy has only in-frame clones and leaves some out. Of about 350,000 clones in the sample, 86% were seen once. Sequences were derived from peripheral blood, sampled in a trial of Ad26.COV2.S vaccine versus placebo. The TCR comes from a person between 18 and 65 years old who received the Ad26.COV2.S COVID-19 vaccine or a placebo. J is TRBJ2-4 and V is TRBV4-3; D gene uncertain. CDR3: CASSQDERLAKNIQYF. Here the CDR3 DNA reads TGCGCCAGCAGCCAAGATGAGAGGTTAGCCAAAAACATTCAGTACTTC.